This T cell receptor (beta chain) was sequenced during a study of graft-versus-host responses after intestinal transplantation. At the level of the study: Every recipient underwent anti-thymocyte globulin induction, then tacrolimus and steroids for about three years.

Between the trimmed V and J ends, which lost 0 bases and 11 bases, there was a span of 17 bases. Germline V gene sequence: CDR1 SGHKS, CDR2 YYEKEE (reference sequence). The CDR3 spans 14 residues. General study findings and limits: Maximum circulating GvH clone levels tracked with early post-transplant HvG decreases. Detected in recipient marrow were GvH clones, some of which were first observed in ileum or blood.

Here immunoSEQ multiplex PCR was the method, and the copy in TCRdb shows in-frame clones only, minus some. The sample shows about 97,000 clones, under 95% of them seen only once. Comments on this clone: Its antigen is unknown.

Sequenced here: unstimulated CD8+ T cells sorted from spleen or lymph node cells, sampled before transplant. The receptor comes from a human donor who was the organ donor for an intestinal transplant. This chain links TRBV5-5 with TRBJ1-1; D gene uncertain. CDR3 DNA: TGTGCCAGCAGCTTGGTCCCAGGCCATCGGGATGCTTTCTTT. Residues: CASSLVPGHRDAFF.